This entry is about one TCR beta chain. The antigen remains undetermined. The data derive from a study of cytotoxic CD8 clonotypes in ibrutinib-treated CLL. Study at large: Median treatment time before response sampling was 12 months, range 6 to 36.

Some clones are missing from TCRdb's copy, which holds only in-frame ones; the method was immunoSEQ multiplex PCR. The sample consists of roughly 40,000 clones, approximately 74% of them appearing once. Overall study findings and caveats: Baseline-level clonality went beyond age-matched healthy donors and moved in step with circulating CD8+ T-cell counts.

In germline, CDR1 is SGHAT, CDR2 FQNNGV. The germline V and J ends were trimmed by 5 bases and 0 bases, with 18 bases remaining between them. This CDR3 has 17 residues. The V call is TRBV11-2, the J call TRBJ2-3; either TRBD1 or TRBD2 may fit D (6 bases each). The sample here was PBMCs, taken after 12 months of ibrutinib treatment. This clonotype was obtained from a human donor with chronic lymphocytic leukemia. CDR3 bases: TGTGCCAGCAGCCCGTCTTCGTGGGGGGCTAGCACAGATACGCAGTATTTT. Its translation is CASSPSSWGASTDTQYF.